Following are 30 T cell receptor beta chains from one sample sequenced in a study of graft-versus-host responses after intestinal transplantation. These receptors have no identified antigens. The method was immunoSEQ multiplex PCR; TCRdb's version includes in-frame clones alone and lacks a portion of them. The repertoire holds about 90,000 clones, with about nine tenths as singletons. Sample: unstimulated CD4+ T cells sorted from spleen or lymph node cells, taken before intestinal transplant. Receptors were obtained from a human donor who received an intestinal transplant.

The table lists this clone with a count of one. V and J are TRBV5-4 and TRBJ2-7, with TRBD2 matching over 7 bases. This CDR3 contains 14 residues. In germline, CDR1 is SGHNT, CDR2 YYREEE (reference sequence). Losses at the gene ends were 0 bases for V and 8 bases for J; bases not matched to a gene: 8. The CDR3 is CASSLGSGIGKQYF. The DNA for the CDR3 is TGTGCCAGCAGCTTGGGGAGCGGGATAGGTAAGCAGTACTTC.

The chain employs TRBV30 and TRBJ1-3, with D uncertain. The CDR3 covers 14 residues. In germline, CDR1 is GTSNPN, CDR2 SVGIG (reference sequence). Trimming took 0 bases from V and 2 from J, leaving 8 bases between them. The CDR3: CAWSVFGAGNTIYF. CDR3 nucleotides: TGTGCCTGGAGTGTATTCGGGGCTGGAAACACCATATATTTT.

The V gene is TRBV7-9, the J gene TRBJ2-1, with 9 bases identical to TRBD2. The CDR3 sequence is 17 residues long. Per germline, CDR1 SEHNR and CDR2 FQNEAQ (reference sequence). V was clipped by 3 bases and J by 5 bases; unmatched bases: 11. CDR3 in amino acids: CASSLAGLAGPHNEQFF. The CDR3 bases are TGTGCCAGCAGCTTGGCGGGTCTAGCGGGACCCCACAATGAGCAGTTCTTC.

This clone was seen a single time. V usage is TRBV19 and J usage is TRBJ2-3; D possibly corresponds to TRBD1 (6 bases). CDR3 length: 14 residues. The V end lost 2 bases, the J end lost 4 bases, and 10 bases lay between the germline ends. Germline-derived CDR1 and CDR2 are LNHDA and SQIVND (reference sequence). CDR3 nucleotide sequence: TGTGCCAGTAGTATAAGACAGGTCCCAGATACGCAGTATTTT. It yields the protein CASSIRQVPDTQYF.

The gene calls are TRBV28 and TRBJ2-2; D unclear. The V end lost 3 bases, the J end lost 1 base, and 9 bases lay between the germline ends. Germline CDR1 and CDR2: MDHEN and SYDVKM. CDR3 length: 15 residues. The CDR3 is CASSFWVGNTGELFF. In nucleotides, the CDR3 is TGTGCCAGCAGTTTCTGGGTCGGGAACACCGGGGAGCTGTTTTTT.

The J gene is TRBJ2-3, the V gene TRBV6-5; perhaps TRBD1 as D (6 bases). The CDR3 contains 13 residues. CDR1 MNHEY and CDR2 SVGAGI come from the germline V gene. The V and J ends lost 7 bases and 2 bases respectively, with 10 bases between them. This CDR3 is CASTRDNTDTQYF. The CDR3 DNA reads TGTGCCAGCACTAGGGACAACACAGATACGCAGTATTTT.

The chain links TRBV29-1 to TRBJ2-7; 8 nucleotides align to TRBD1. V was pared by 7 bases and J by 4 bases, with 3 bases of the junction left unmatched. There are 11 residues in the CDR3. Germline values: CDR1 SQVTM, CDR2 ANQGSEA. The CDR3 nucleotides are TGCAGCGCGGGACAGGATTACGAGCAGTACTTC. Its translation: CSAGQDYEQYF.

The genes are TRBV4-1 and TRBJ2-3; D not certain. The CDR3 spans 14 residues. Germline CDR1 MGHRA, CDR2 YSYEKL. The V end was cut by 1 base, the J end by 2 bases, with 7 bases between. The CDR3 DNA follows: TGCGCCAGCAGCCAAGTCCTGACCACAGATACGCAGTATTTT. Encoded protein: CASSQVLTTDTQYF.

This clone was observed once. The gene calls are TRBV28 and TRBJ1-1; D remains ambiguous. The CDR3 covers 13 residues. The ends were cut back, 7 bases at V and 2 bases at J, with 11 bases in the middle. Germline CDR1 MDHEN, CDR2 SYDVKM. CDR3 sequence (DNA): TGTGCCAGCATCACTCCCTATAACACTGAAGCTTTCTTT. This translates into CASITPYNTEAFF.

This clone was counted only a few times. The rearrangement links TRBV19 to TRBJ2-7; D is possibly TRBD2 (6 bases). V dropped 5 bases and J dropped 2 bases, with 19 bases sitting between them. The CDR3 covers 16 residues. CDR1 and CDR2 (germline): LNHDA, SQIVND (reference sequence). Here the CDR3 reads CASSPTRGLYTYEQYF. The CDR3 DNA is TGTGCCAGTAGTCCTACCCGGGGACTGTATACCTACGAGCAGTACTTC.

This clone occurred once. The chain combines TRBV6-5 with TRBJ1-1; D not certain. Trimming removed 0 bases at V and 5 bases at J, with 13 bases between. The length of the CDR3 is 15 residues. Germline CDR1 and CDR2: MNHEY and SVGAGI. CDR3: CASSYSRGGWTEAFF. The CDR3, as DNA: TGTGCCAGCAGTTACTCCCGGGGAGGATGGACTGAAGCTTTCTTT.

The chain recombines TRBV28 with TRBJ2-3; 8 bases line up with TRBD1. With V trimmed by 6 bases and J by 2 bases, 10 bases remained unmatched. The CDR3 covers 16 residues. From germline, CDR1 is MDHEN and CDR2 SYDVKM. CDR3 amino acids: CASRQTGGPYTDTQYF. CDR3 sequence (DNA): TGTGCCAGCAGACAAACAGGGGGGCCCTACACAGATACGCAGTATTTT.

This chain links TRBV6-5 with TRBJ2-7; D is possibly TRBD2 (6 bases). The CDR3 contains 14 residues. V gave up 8 bases and J gave up 0 bases, with 14 bases separating them. Germline assignment: CDR1 MNHEY and CDR2 SVGAGI. CDR3 protein: CASRVSSGSYEQYF. The CDR3, as DNA: TGTGCCAGCCGGGTGAGTAGCGGCTCCTACGAGCAGTACTTC.

The chain uses TRBV18 and TRBJ1-5, with D perhaps matching TRBD1 (6 bases). Looked up from germline, CDR1 is KGHSH and CDR2 is LQKENI. The CDR3 sequence is 14 residues long. V was trimmed by 5 bases and J by 7 bases, leaving 15 bases between them. The CDR3 bases are TGTGCCAGCTCAGGGGCGGGGGGCCGGCAGCCCCAGCATTTT. Amino acid sequence: CASSGAGGRQPQHF.

This clone was seen once. The V gene is TRBV28, the J gene TRBJ2-2; 10 nucleotides match TRBD2. CDR3 length: 21 amino acids. V lost 4 bases to trimming and J lost 3 bases; unmatched junction nucleotides: 20. The germline gives CDR1 MDHEN, CDR2 SYDVKM. This chain's CDR3 is CASSSTSWGRLAGGHTGELFF. CDR3 sequence (DNA): TGTGCCAGCAGTTCGACCTCGTGGGGGAGATTAGCGGGAGGTCACACCGGGGAGCTGTTTTTT.

The J gene is TRBJ2-1, the V gene TRBV6-5; TRBD2 is a possible D gene (6 bases). With 0 bases removed from V and 4 bases from J, the gap between germline ends came to 10 bases. Germline assignment: CDR1 MNHEY and CDR2 SVGAGI. This CDR3 is 15 amino acids long. The chain's CDR3 is CASSYSADYYNEQFF. The CDR3 bases are TGTGCCAGCAGTTACTCGGCGGACTATTACAATGAGCAGTTCTTC.

The genes are TRBV6-6 and TRBJ2-2, with D perhaps matching TRBD2 (5 bases). Germline V gene data show CDR1 as MNHNY and CDR2 as SVGAGI (reference sequence). The length of the CDR3 is 14 residues. V dropped 6 bases and J dropped 4 bases, with 12 bases sitting between them. The CDR3 reads CASSPQRSTGELFF. In DNA form, the CDR3 reads TGTGCCAGCAGCCCACAGCGGAGCACCGGGGAGCTGTTTTTT.

V is TRBV2 and J is TRBJ1-5, with D uncertain. CDR3 size: 12 residues. Germline V gene data show CDR1 as SNHLY and CDR2 as FYNNEI. Between the trimmed V and J ends, which lost 5 bases and 5 bases, there was a span of 7 bases. CDR3 sequence reads: CASSLGDQPQHF. The DNA of the CDR3 is TGTGCCAGCAGTCTCGGAGATCAGCCCCAGCATTTT.

The chain couples TRBV6-5 to TRBJ2-7; the D is unclear. V was cut by 5 bases and J by 6 bases, with 17 bases left in between. Germline V gene lookup returns CDR1 MNHEY and CDR2 SVGAGI. This CDR3 region has 14 residues. This CDR3 reads CASSTGSWVSEQYF. CDR3 nucleotide sequence: TGTGCCAGCAGTACCGGCTCCTGGGTTTCCGAGCAGTACTTC.

This sequence joins TRBV10-2 and TRBJ2-7; 7 positions match TRBD1. J was trimmed by 1 base and V by 8 bases; bases with no gene match: 14. The germline gives CDR1 WSHSY, CDR2 SAAADI. The CDR3 runs to 16 residues. The CDR3 loop is CASARANGQESYEQYF. Here the CDR3 DNA reads TGCGCCAGCGCCCGAGCAAACGGACAGGAGTCCTACGAGCAGTACTTC.

The chain links TRBV10-1 to TRBJ1-1, with 9 nucleotides matching TRBD1. There are 15 residues in the CDR3. Germline V gene sequence: CDR1 WNHNN, CDR2 SYGVQD (reference sequence). V shed 5 bases, J shed 3 bases, and the junction held 7 bases outside the gene matches. The CDR3 protein is CASSTGTGSDTEAFF. Written as DNA, the CDR3 is TGCGCCAGCAGTACCGGGACAGGGTCCGACACTGAAGCTTTCTTT.

The rearrangement links TRBV19 to TRBJ2-1; D gene uncertain. Germline lookup yields CDR1 LNHDA and CDR2 SQIVND (reference sequence). This CDR3 has 17 amino acids. With 2 bases removed from V and 0 bases from J, the gap between germline ends came to 14 bases. The CDR3 DNA is TGTGCCAGTAGTATATTCTCTGTTTCTAGCTCCTACAATGAGCAGTTCTTC. It specifies CASSIFSVSSSYNEQFF.

V gene TRBV30 combines with J gene TRBJ2-5, with TRBD2 identical over 9 bases. Judging by the DNA end, TRBJ2-7 fits better; the J call may be wrong. CDR3 size: 13 residues. Germline V lookup: CDR1 GTSNPN, CDR2 SVGIG (reference sequence). The CDR3: CAWTGGTSSEQYF. Here the CDR3 DNA reads TGTGCCTGGACCGGGGGGACTAGCTCCGAGCAGTACTTC.

This clone was seen once. The V call is TRBV7-3, the J call TRBJ2-1; 14 bases map to TRBD2. From germline, CDR1 is SGHTA and CDR2 FQGTGA. With V trimmed by 4 bases and J by 8 bases, 4 bases remained unmatched. The CDR3 is 15 residues long. In nucleotides, the CDR3 is TGTGCCAGCAGCTCGGGACTAGCGGGAGAAGATGAGCAGTTCTTC. Translated, it gives CASSSGLAGEDEQFF. Drawing the rest from reference TRBV7-3 and TRBJ2-1, the complete variable domain is GAGVSQTPSNKVTEKGKYVELRCDPISGHTALYWYRQSLGQGPEFLIYFQGTGAADDSGLPNDRFFAVRPEGSVSTLKIQRTERGDSAVYLCASSSGLAGEDEQFFGPGTRLTVL.

The CDR3: CASSQDRIRENTEAFF. DNA for the CDR3: TGCGCCAGCAGCCAAGATCGCATCAGGGAGAACACTGAAGCTTTCTTT. The chain couples TRBV4-1 to TRBJ1-1; tentatively, D is TRBD1 (5 bases). The V end was cut by 0 bases, the J end by 1 base, with 12 bases between. CDR1 MGHRA and CDR2 YSYEKL come from the germline V gene. This CDR3 comprises 16 residues.

In DNA, the CDR3 is TGTGCCAGCAGAGCCGGGACTAGCGTAACAGATACGCAGTATTTT. Amino acids: CASRAGTSVTDTQYF. The J gene is TRBJ2-3, the V gene TRBV25-1; 10 nucleotides agree with TRBD2. J lost 3 bases, V lost 6 bases, and 6 bases had no gene match. The CDR3 is made up of 15 amino acids. Germline values: CDR1 MGHDK, CDR2 SYGVNS.

This clone was recorded only once. The chain uses TRBV10-1 and TRBJ2-6; the D is unclear. CDR3 length equals 11 residues. Germline CDR1 and CDR2: WNHNN and SYGVQD (reference sequence). The V end was cut by 10 bases, the J end by 4 bases, with 5 bases between. The CDR3 DNA sequence: TGCGCCACCGCCGGGGCCAACGTCCTGACTTTC. This translates into CATAGANVLTF.

The rearrangement links TRBV5-1 to TRBJ2-1; D perhaps matches TRBD2 (5 bases). The germline V and J ends were trimmed by 0 bases and 7 bases, with 11 bases remaining between them. CDR1 and CDR2 (germline): SGHRS, YFSETQ. This CDR3 is built from 14 residues. The CDR3 nucleotides read TGCGCCAGCAGCTTGGTGGACTCAGCTAATGAGCAGTTCTTC. It translates to CASSLVDSANEQFF.

This rearrangement joins TRBV6-6 to TRBJ1-4; 7 bases map to TRBD1. Germline CDR1 MNHNY, CDR2 SVGAGI (reference sequence). Trimming at V came to 5 bases and at J to 9 bases, leaving 6 bases not matched to a gene. The CDR3 spans 13 residues. The CDR3 reads CASSDRQGKKLFF. CDR3 DNA: TGTGCCAGCAGTGACCGACAGGGTAAAAAACTGTTTTTT.

V is TRBV5-1 and J is TRBJ2-7; no reliable D call. CDR3 length equals 15 residues. The germline gives CDR1 SGHRS, CDR2 YFSETQ. Deletions cut 0 bases from V and 7 bases from J, with 17 bases between. The CDR3 DNA follows: TGCGCCAGCAGCTTGGGATTAAACCCCCCCTTAGAGCAGTACTTC. The encoded protein is CASSLGLNPPLEQYF.